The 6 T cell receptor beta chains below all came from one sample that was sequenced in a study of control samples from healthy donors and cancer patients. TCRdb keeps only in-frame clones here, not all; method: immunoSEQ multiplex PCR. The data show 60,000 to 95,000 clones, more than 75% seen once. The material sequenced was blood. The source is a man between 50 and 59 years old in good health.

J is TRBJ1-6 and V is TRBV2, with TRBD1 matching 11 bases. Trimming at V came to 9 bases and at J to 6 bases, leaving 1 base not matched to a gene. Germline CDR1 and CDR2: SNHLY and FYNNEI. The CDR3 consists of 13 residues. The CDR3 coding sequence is TGTGCCAGAGGGACAGGGGGTAATTCACCCCTCCACTTT. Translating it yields CARGTGGNSPLHF.

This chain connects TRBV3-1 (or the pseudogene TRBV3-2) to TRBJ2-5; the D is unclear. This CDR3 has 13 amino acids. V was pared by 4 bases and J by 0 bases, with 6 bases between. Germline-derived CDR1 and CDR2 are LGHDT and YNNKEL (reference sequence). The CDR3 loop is CASSLYHQETQYF. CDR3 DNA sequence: TGTGCCAGCAGCCTATATCACCAAGAGACCCAGTACTTC.

CDR3 loop: CASSFQGAGTGELFF. CDR3 nucleotide sequence: TGTGCCAGCAGCTTCCAGGGGGCCGGCACCGGGGAGCTGTTTTTT. This chain joins TRBV7-2 and TRBJ2-2; 8 bases fit TRBD1. CDR3 length: 15 amino acids. Germline CDR1 reads SGHTA; CDR2 reads FQGNSA. V gave up 3 bases and J gave up 4 bases; unmatched junction bases: 4. Supplemented by reference TRBV7-2 and TRBJ2-2, the full variable domain reads GAGVSQSPSNKVTEKGKDVELRCDPISGHTALYWYRQSLGQGLEFLIYFQGNSAPDKSGLPSDRFSAERTGGSVSTLTIQRTQQEDSAVYLCASSFQGAGTGELFFGEGSRLTVL.

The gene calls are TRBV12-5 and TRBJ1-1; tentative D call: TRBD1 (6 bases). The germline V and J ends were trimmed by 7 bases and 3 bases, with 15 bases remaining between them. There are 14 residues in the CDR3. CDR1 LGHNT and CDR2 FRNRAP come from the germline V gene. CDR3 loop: CASVNSRGDTEAFF. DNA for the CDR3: TGTGCTAGTGTCAATTCGAGGGGGGACACTGAAGCTTTCTTT.

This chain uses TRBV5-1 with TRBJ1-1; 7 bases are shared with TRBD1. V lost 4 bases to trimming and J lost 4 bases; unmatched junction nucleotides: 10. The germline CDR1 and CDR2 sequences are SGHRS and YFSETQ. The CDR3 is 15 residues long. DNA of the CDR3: TGCGCCAGCAGCCCACAGGGGATCGAGACCACTGAAGCTTTCTTT. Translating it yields CASSPQGIETTEAFF.

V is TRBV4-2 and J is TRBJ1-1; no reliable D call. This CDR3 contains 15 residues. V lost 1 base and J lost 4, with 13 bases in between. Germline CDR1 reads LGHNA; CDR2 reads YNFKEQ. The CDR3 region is CASSQARAAGTEAFF. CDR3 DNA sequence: TGTGCCAGCAGCCAAGCGAGGGCGGCCGGCACTGAAGCTTTCTTT.